This T cell receptor beta chain was identified during a study of PD-L1 blockade in urothelial cancer. This CDR3 spans 17 amino acids. Germline lookup yields CDR1 MNHEY and CDR2 SMNVEV (reference sequence). J was trimmed by 1 base and V by 6 bases; bases with no gene match: 11. Time point in this sample: pretreatment peripheral blood. Sequencing was performed with immunoSEQ multiplex PCR; in TCRdb, only in-frame clones are kept and a portion is missing. The sample carries about 52,000 clones, about 68% recorded once. The source material was PBMCs, sampled around atezolizumab (anti-PD-L1) treatment. The genes are TRBV27 and TRBJ2-2, with 7 bases aligning to TRBD1. This clonotype was obtained from a man between 65 and 85 years old with urothelial cancer. The CDR3 loop is CASRANTGALNTGELFF. In DNA form, the CDR3 reads TGTGCCAGCAGGGCCAATACAGGGGCCCTGAACACCGGGGAGCTGTTTTTT.